Included here is one TCR beta chain sequence, with context. This clonotype was detected a few times. Its cognate antigen has yet to be identified. No base quality values were provided; no much bigger clone lies one nucleotide off. The sample comes from a study of early T cells in non-severe SARS-CoV-2 infection (dated by TCRdb to the early 2020s). Regarding the complete study: TCR sequencing used bulk RNA from unsorted whole blood, so alpha and beta chains could not be paired.

What the research found in general, with its limitations: VDJdb matching was skewed toward anti-spike CD8 responses and likely underestimated virus-specific expansions by missing private and CD4 specificities.

This was a case-control study nested in a cohort of healthcare workers in London, UK, who had nasopharyngeal swab PCR tests and blood samples taken every week. Healthcare workers were recruited between 23 and 31 March 2020, during the week of the UK lockdown, and were followed weekly for up to roughly 15 weeks. Library prep was done by 5' RACE. The sequencer listed for this sample is NextSeq 500. In the TCR library protocol, unique molecular identifiers were attached to individual cDNA molecules to correct for PCR bias and sequencing error. Both TCR alpha and beta chains were sequenced, and tight co-correlation was observed between alpha and beta sequence abundances in each sample. On the authors' methods: Decombinator V4 was used to annotate TCR sequences for V gene, J gene and CDR3. TCRs were defined as expanded if a significant change between any two time points was detected under a Poisson model with p below 0.0001. TCR abundances were normalised to the total number of TCRs sequenced in each sample and reported as counts per million. MAIT TCRs were defined by TRAV1-2 paired with TRAJ12, TRAJ20 or TRAJ33, and iNKT TCRs by TRAV10 paired with TRAJ18. A search of VDJdb, accessed on 1 November 2021, was run for TCRs annotated to CMV, EBV and SARS-CoV-2, with TCRs annotated for multiple antigens excluded. TCRdb's own reprocessing of the public reads used fastp at Q25 and MiXCR and kept productive beta chains. When rows share a CDR3 protein, they turn into one entry using the most common DNA and genes. TCRdb, rather than the study authors, made the V and J calls. The sample table lists more than 75,000 distinct CDR3 sequences, roughly an eighth of them with a count of one. The leading ten clones occupy roughly 5.5% of the sample.

Including cysteine and phenylalanine, the CDR3 has 13 amino acids. The DNA shown is the 39-base CDR3, in frame from base 1. CDR1 and CDR2, per the germline V gene, are SNHLY and FYNNEI. The trim is 1 base for V and 6 bases for J, with a gap of 7 bases between the germline ends. The clonotype originates from an adult who was a healthcare worker with PCR-confirmed SARS-CoV-2 infection or an uninfected control (not recorded which). The chain is encoded by TRBV2 joined to TRBJ2-1, with the D segment identity uncertain. Sequenced input: whole blood. The CDR3 is CASSEVWGNEQFF. The nucleotide sequence reads as follows: TGTGCCAGCAGTGAAGTATGGGGCAATGAGCAGTTCTTC.